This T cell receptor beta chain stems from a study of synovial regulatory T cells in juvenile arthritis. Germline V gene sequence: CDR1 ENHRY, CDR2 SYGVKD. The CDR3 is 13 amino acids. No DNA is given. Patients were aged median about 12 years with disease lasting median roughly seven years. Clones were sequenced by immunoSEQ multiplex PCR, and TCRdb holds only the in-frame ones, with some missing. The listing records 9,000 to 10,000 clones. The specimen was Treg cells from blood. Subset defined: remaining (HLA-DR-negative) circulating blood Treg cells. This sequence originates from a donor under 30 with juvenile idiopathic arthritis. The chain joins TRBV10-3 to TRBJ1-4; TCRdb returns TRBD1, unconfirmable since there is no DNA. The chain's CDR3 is CAIKGQGIGKLFF.